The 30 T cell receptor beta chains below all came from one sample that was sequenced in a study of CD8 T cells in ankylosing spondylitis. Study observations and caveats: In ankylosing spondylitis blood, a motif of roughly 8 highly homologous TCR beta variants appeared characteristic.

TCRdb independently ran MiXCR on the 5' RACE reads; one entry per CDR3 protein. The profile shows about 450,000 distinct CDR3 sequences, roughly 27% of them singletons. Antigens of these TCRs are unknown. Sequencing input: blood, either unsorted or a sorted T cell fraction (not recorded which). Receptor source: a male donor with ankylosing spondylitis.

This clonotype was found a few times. The CDR3: CSARLAGVGEQYF. CDR3 DNA sequence: TGCAGTGCTCGACTAGCGGGAGTAGGTGAGCAGTACTTC. V gene TRBV20-1 combines with J gene TRBJ2-7, with 12 bases fitting TRBD2. This CDR3 comprises 13 residues. Germline V CDR1 and CDR2: DFQATT, SNEGSKA (reference sequence). V lost 5 bases to trimming and J lost 7 bases; unmatched junction nucleotides: 6.

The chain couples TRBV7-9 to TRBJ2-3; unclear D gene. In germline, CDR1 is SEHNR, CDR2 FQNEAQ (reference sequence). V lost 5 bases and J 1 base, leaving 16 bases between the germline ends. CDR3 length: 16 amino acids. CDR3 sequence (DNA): TGTGCCAGCAGCCCCATCTATGGATTGGGCACAGATACGCAGTATTTT. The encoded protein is CASSPIYGLGTDTQYF.

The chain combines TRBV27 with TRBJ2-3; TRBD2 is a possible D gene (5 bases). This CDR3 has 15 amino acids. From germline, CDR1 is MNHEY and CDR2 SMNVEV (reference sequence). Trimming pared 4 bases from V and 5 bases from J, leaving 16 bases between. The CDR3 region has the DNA TGTGCCAGCAGTTCTAGACGGAGCGGAGGAGATACGCAGTATTTT. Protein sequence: CASSSRRSGGDTQYF.

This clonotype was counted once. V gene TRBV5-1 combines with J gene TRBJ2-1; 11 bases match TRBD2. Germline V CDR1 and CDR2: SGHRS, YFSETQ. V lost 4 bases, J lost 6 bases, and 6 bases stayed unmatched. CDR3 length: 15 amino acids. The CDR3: CASSATSGRVNEQFF. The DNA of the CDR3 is TGCGCCAGCAGCGCCACTAGCGGGAGAGTCAATGAGCAGTTCTTC.

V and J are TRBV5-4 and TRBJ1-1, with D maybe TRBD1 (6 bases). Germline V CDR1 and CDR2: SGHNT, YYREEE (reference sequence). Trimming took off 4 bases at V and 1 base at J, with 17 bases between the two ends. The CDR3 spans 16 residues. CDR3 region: CASSPRGALGNTEAFF. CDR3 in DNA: TGTGCCAGCAGCCCCCGGGGGGCGTTGGGGAACACTGAAGCTTTCTTT.

This CDR3 is CASSLKDLLNTEAFF. The DNA for the CDR3 is TGCGCCAGCAGCTTGAAAGACCTGTTGAACACTGAAGCTTTCTTT. The genes are TRBV5-1 and TRBJ1-1; D is unclear. This CDR3 is 15 amino acids long. Germline loops: CDR1 SGHRS, CDR2 YFSETQ. V was shortened by 1 base and J by 0 bases, with 10 bases between the two germline ends.

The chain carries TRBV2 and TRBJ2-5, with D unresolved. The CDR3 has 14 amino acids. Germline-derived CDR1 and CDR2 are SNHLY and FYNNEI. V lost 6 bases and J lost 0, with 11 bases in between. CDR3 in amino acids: CASSENNNQETQYF. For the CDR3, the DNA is TGTGCCAGCAGCGAAAATAACAACCAAGAGACCCAGTACTTC.

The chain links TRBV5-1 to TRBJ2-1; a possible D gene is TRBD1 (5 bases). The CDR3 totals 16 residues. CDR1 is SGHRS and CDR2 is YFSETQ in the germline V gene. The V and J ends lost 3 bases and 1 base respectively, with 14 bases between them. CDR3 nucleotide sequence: TGCGCCAGCAGCTCCCCGCGACAGACATCCTACAATGAGCAGTTCTTC. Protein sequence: CASSSPRQTSYNEQFF.

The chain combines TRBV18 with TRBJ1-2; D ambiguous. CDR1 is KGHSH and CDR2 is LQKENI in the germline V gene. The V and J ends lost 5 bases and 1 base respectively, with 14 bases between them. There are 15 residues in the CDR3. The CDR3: CASSTSELRNYGYTF. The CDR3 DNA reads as TGTGCCAGCTCAACTTCGGAACTGCGTAACTATGGCTACACCTTC. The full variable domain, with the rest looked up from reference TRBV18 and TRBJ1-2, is NAGVMQNPRHLVRRRGQEARLRCSPMKGHSHVYWYRQLPEEGLKFMVYLQKENIIDESGMPKERFSAEFPKEGPSILRIQQVVRGDSAAYFCASSTSELRNYGYTFGSGTRLTVV.

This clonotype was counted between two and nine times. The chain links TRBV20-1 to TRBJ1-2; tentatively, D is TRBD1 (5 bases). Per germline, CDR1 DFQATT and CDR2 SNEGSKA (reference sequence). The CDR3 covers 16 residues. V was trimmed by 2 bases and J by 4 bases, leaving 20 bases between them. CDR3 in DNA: TGCAGTGCTAGAACGAAGCAGGGACCTGAAGGCTATGGCTACACCTTC. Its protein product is CSARTKQGPEGYGYTF.

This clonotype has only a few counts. CDR3 nucleotides: TGCGCCAGCAGCCCTACAGGGGCGGCTGGAAACACCATATATTTT. Encoded protein: CASSPTGAAGNTIYF. The chain employs TRBV5-1 and TRBJ1-3; 7 positions agree with TRBD1. V was clipped by 4 bases and J by 2 bases; unmatched bases: 6. The CDR3 covers 15 residues. The germline V gene encodes CDR1 SGHRS and CDR2 YFSETQ.

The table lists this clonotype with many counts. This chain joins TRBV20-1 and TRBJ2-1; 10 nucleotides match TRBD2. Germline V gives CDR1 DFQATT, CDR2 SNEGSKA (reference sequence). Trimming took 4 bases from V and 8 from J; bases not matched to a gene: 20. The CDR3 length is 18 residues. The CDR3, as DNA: TGCAGTGCTACTAGGCTAGCGGGAGAGGGGGGATACAATGATGAGCAGTTCTTC. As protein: CSATRLAGEGGYNDEQFF.

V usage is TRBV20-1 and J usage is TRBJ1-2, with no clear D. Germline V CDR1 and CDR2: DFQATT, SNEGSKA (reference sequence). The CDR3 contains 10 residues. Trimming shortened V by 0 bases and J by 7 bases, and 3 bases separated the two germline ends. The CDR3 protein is CSARDLGYTF. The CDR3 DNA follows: TGCAGTGCTAGAGACCTTGGCTACACCTTC.

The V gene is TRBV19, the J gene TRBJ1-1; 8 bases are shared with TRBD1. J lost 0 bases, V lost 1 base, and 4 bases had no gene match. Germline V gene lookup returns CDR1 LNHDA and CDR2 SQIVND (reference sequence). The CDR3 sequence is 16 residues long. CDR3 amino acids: CASSIGRDRMNTEAFF. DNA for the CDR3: TGTGCCAGTAGTATAGGTCGGGACAGGATGAACACTGAAGCTTTCTTT.

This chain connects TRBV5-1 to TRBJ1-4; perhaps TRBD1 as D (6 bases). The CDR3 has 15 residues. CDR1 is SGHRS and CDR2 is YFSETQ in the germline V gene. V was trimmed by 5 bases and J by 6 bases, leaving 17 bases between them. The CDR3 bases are TGCGCCAGCAGTCCCGGGGGGCAGCCCCATGAAAAACTGTTTTTT. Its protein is CASSPGGQPHEKLFF.

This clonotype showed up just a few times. CDR3 protein: CASAPDGRTRTEAFF. The DNA for the CDR3 is TGTGCCAGCGCCCCGGACGGCCGAACGCGAACTGAAGCTTTCTTT. V and J are TRBV5-5 and TRBJ1-1; D call uncertain. There are 15 residues in the CDR3. Germline CDR1 reads SGHKS; CDR2 reads YYEKEE (reference sequence). The V gene lost 7 bases and the J gene lost 5 bases, with 21 bases spanning the gap.

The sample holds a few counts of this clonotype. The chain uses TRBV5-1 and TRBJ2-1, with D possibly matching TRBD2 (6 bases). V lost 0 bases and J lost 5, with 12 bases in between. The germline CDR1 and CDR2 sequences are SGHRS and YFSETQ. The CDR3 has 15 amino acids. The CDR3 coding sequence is TGCGCCAGCAGCTTGGTCGGGGGTCCGGACAATGAGCAGTTCTTC. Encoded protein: CASSLVGGPDNEQFF.

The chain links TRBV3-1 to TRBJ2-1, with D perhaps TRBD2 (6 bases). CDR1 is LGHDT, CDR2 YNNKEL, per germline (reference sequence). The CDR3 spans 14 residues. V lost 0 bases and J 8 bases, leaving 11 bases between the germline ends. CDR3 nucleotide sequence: TGTGCCAGCAGCCAAGATGGGGGGTTCTATGAGCAGTTCTTC. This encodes CASSQDGGFYEQFF.

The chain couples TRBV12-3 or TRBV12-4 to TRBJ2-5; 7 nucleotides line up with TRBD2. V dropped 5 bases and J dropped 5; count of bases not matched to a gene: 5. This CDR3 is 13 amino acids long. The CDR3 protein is CASSATSAETQYF. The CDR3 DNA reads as TGTGCCAGCAGTGCTACTAGCGCGGAGACCCAGTACTTC.

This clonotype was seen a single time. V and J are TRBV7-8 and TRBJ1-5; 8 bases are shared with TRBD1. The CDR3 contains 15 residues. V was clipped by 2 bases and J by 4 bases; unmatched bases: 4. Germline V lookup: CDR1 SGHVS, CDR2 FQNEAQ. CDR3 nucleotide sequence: TGTGCCAGCAGCTTACAGGGACAGGTTAATCAGCCCCAGCATTTT. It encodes CASSLQGQVNQPQHF.

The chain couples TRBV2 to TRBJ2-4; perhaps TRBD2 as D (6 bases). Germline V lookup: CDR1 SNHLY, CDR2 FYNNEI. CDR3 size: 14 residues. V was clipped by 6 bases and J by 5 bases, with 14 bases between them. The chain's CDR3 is CASSPAAGQNIQYF. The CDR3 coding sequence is TGTGCCAGCAGCCCCGCAGCGGGCCAAAACATTCAGTACTTC.

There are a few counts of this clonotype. The chain's CDR3 is CASSFQVGIYEQYF. The CDR3 region has the DNA TGTGCCAGCAGTTTTCAAGTGGGGATCTACGAGCAGTACTTC. This rearrangement joins TRBV12-3 or TRBV12-4 to TRBJ2-7; D is uncertain. V lost 3 bases and J 3 bases, leaving 12 bases between the germline ends. The CDR3 has 14 residues.

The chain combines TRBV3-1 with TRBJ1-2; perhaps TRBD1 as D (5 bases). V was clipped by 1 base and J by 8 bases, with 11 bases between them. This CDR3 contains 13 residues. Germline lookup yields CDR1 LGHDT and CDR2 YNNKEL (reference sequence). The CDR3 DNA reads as TGTGCCAGCAGCCAAGGAGGGGCTACGGGCTACACCTTC. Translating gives CASSQGGATGYTF.

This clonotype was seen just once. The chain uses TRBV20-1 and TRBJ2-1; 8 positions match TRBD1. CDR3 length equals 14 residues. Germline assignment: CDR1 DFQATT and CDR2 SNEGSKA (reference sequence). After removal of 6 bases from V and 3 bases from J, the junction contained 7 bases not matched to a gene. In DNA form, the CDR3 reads TGCAGTGCATTTCAGGGGGCGGGCTACAATGAGCAGTTCTTC. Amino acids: CSAFQGAGYNEQFF.

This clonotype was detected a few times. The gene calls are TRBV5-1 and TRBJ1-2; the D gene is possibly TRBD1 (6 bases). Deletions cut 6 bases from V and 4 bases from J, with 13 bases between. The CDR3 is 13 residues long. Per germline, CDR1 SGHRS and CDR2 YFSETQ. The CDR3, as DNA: TGCGCCAGCAAAGAGGACAGAGGCTATGGCTACACCTTC. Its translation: CASKEDRGYGYTF.

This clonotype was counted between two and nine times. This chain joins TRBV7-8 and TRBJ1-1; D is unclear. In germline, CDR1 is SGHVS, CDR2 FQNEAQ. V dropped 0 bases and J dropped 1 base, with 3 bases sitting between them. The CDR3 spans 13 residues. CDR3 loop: CASSLAPNTEAFF. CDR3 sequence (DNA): TGTGCCAGCAGCTTAGCCCCGAACACTGAAGCTTTCTTT.

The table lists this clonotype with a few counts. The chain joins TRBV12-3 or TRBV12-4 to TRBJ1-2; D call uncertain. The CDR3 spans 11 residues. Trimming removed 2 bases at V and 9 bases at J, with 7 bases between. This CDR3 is CASSLRRSYTF. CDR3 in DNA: TGTGCCAGCAGTTTACGAAGGAGCTACACCTTC.

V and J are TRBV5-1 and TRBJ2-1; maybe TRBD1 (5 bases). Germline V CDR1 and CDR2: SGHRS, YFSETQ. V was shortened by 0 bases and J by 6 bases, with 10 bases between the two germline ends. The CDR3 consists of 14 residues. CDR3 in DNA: TGCGCCAGCAGCTTGGTGGGTAGGGGCAATGAGCAGTTCTTC. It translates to CASSLVGRGNEQFF.

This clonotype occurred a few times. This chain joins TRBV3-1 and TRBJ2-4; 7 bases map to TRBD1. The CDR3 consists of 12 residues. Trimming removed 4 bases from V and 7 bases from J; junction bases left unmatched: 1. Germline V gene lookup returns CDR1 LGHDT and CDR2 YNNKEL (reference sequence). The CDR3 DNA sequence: TGTGCCAGCAGCCGGGACAGTAACATTCAGTACTTC. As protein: CASSRDSNIQYF.

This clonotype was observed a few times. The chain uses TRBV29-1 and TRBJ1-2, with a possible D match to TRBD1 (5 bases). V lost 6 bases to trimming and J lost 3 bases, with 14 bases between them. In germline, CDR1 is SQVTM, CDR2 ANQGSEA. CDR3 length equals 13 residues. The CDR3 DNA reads TGCAGCGTCGCCGTTGGGGGGTACTATGGCTACACCTTC. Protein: CSVAVGGYYGYTF.